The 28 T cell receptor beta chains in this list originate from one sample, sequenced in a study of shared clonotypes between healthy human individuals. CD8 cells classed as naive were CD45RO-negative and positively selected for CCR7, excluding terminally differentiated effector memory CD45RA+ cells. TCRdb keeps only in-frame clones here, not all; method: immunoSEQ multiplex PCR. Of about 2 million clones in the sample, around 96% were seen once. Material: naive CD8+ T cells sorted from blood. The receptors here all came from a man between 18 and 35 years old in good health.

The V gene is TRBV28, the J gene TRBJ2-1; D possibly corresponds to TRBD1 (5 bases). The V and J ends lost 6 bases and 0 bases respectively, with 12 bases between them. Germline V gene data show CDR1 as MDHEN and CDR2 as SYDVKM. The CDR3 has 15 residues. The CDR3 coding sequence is TGTGCCAGCAGCTCCGACAGAAGCTCCTACAATGAGCAGTTCTTC. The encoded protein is CASSSDRSSYNEQFF.

CDR3 sequence reads: CASSLVAGVTDTQYF. The CDR3 DNA sequence: TGTGCCAGCAGTTTGGTAGCGGGAGTCACAGATACGCAGTATTTT. The V gene is TRBV27, the J gene TRBJ2-3; 9 bases agree with TRBD2. The CDR3 runs to 15 residues. V shed 3 bases and J 2 bases; nucleotides not matched to a gene: 3. CDR1 is MNHEY and CDR2 is SMNVEV in the germline V gene (reference sequence).

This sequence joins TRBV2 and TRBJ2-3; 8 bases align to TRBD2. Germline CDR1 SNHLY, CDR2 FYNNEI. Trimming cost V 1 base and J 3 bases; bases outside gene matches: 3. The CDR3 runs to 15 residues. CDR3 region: CASSEVTSVTDTQYF. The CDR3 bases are TGTGCCAGCAGTGAAGTGACTAGCGTAACAGATACGCAGTATTTT.

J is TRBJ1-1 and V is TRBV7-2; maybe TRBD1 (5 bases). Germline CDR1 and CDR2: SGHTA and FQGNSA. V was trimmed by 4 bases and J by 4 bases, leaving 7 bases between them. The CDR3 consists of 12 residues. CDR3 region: CASSYGGTEAFF. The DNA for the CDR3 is TGTGCCAGCAGCTACGGGGGCACTGAAGCTTTCTTT.

The CDR3 DNA sequence: TGTGCCAGCAGCGTAGTCGGTGGCTGGCTCAATGAGCAGTTCTTC. Its protein is CASSVVGGWLNEQFF. The chain combines TRBV9 with TRBJ2-1; D not resolved. V dropped 0 bases and J dropped 6 bases, with 13 bases sitting between them. Germline V gene sequence: CDR1 SGDLS, CDR2 YYNGEE. The CDR3 has 15 residues.

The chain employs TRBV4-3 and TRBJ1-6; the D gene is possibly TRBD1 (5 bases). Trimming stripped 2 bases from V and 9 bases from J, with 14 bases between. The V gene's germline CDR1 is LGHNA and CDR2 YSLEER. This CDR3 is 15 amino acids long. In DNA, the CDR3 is TGCGCCAGCAGCCAATTGACGGGGACGGGTTCACCCCTCCACTTT. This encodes CASSQLTGTGSPLHF.

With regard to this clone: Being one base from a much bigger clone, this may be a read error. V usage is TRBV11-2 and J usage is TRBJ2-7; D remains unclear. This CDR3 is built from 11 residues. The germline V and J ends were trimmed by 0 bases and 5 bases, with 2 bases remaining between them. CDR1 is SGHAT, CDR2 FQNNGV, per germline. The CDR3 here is CASSLDNEQYF. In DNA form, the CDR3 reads TGTGCCAGCAGCTTAGACAACGAGCAGTACTTC.

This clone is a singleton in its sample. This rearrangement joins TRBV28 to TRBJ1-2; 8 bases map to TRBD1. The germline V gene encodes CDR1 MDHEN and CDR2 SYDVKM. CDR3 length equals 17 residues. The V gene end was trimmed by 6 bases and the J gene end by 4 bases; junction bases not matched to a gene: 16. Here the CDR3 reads CASSSDREVLSFYGYTF. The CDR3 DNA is TGTGCCAGCAGCTCGGACAGGGAGGTCCTATCGTTCTATGGCTACACCTTC.

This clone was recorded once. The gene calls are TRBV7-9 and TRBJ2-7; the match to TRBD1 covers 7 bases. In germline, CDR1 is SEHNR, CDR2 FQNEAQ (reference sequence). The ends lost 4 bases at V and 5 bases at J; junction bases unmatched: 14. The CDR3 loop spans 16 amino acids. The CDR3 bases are TGTGCCAGCAGCTCCCAAGCCTTCGACAGGGCGGACGAGCAGTACTTC. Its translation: CASSSQAFDRADEQYF.

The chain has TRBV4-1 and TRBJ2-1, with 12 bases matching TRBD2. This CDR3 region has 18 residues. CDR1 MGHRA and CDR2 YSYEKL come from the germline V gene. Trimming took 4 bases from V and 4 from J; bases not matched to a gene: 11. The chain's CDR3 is CASSPTDLAGGLYNEQFF. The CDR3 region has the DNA TGCGCCAGCAGCCCTACTGATCTAGCGGGGGGGTTATACAATGAGCAGTTCTTC.

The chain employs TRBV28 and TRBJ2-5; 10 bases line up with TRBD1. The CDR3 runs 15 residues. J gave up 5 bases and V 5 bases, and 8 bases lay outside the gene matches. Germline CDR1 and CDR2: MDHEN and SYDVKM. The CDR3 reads CASSLTGGYGETQYF. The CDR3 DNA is TGTGCCAGCAGTCTGACAGGGGGCTATGGGGAGACCCAGTACTTC.

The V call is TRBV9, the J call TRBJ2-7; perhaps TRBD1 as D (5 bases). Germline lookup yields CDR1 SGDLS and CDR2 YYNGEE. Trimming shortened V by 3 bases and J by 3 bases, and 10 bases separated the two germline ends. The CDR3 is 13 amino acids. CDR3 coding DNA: TGTGCCAGCAGCGCTTTAGGGGACTACGAGCAGTACTTC. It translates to CASSALGDYEQYF.

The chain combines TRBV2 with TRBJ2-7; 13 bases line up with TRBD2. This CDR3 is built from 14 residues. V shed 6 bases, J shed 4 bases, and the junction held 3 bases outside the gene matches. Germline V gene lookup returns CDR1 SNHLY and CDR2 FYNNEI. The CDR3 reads CASSAGLAGYEQYF. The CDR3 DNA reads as TGTGCCAGCAGCGCGGGACTAGCGGGATACGAGCAGTACTTC.

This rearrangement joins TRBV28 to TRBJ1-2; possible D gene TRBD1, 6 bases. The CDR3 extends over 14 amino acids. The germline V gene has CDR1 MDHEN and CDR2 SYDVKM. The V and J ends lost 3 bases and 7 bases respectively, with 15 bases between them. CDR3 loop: CASSFGEGDSGYTF. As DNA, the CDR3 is TGTGCCAGCAGTTTTGGGGAGGGGGACTCTGGCTACACCTTC.

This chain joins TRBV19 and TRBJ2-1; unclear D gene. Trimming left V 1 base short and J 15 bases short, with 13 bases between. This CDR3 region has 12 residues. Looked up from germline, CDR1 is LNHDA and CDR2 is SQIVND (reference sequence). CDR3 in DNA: TGTGCCAGTAGTATAGGGGGATTGAGCCCGTTCTTC. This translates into CASSIGGLSPFF.

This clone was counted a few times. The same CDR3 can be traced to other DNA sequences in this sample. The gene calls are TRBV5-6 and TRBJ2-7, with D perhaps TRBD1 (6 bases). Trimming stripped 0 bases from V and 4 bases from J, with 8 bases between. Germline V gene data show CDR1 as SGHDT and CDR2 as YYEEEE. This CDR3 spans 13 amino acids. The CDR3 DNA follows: TGTGCCAGCAGCTTGGACAGGGATTACGAGCAGTACTTC. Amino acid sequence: CASSLDRDYEQYF.

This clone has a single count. CDR3 in amino acids: CASSYELEGSYEQYF. The CDR3 nucleotides are TGTGCCAGCAGTTACGAGTTGGAGGGCTCCTACGAGCAGTACTTC. V usage is TRBV6-5 and J usage is TRBJ2-7, with a possible D match to TRBD2 (6 bases). Trimming stripped 2 bases from V and 0 bases from J, with 11 bases between. The CDR3 contains 15 residues. Germline CDR1 MNHEY, CDR2 SVGAGI.

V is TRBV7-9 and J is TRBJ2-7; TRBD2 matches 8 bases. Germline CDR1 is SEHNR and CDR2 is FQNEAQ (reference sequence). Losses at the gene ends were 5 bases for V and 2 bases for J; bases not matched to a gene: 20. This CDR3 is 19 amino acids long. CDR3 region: CASSPQTGREVESPYEQYF. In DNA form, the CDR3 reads TGTGCCAGCAGCCCTCAAACCGGGCGGGAGGTTGAGAGTCCCTACGAGCAGTACTTC.

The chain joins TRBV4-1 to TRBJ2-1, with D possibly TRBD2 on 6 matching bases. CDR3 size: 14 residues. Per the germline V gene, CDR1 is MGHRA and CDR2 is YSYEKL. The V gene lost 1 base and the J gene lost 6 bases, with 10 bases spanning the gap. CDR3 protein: CASSQVIGGNEQFF. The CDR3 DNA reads TGCGCCAGCAGCCAAGTAATCGGGGGCAATGAGCAGTTCTTC.

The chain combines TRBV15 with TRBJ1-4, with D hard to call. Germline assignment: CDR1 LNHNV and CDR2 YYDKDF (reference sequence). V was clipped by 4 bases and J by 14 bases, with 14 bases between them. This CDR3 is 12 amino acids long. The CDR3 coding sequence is TGTGCCACCAGCACCCCCTTGGATCATCTGTTTTTT. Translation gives CATSTPLDHLFF.

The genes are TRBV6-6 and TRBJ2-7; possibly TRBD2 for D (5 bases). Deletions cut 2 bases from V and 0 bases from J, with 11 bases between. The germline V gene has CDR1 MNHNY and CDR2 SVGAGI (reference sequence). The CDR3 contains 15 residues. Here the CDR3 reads CASSYGAETSYEQYF. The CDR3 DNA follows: TGTGCCAGCAGTTACGGAGCGGAGACCTCCTACGAGCAGTACTTC.

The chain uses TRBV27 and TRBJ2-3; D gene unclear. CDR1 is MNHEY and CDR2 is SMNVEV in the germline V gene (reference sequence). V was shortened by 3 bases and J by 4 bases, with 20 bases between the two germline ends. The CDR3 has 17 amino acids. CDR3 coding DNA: TGTGCCAGCAGTTTTACGGTTTACAGCGTTTCTGCAGATACGCAGTATTTT. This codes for CASSFTVYSVSADTQYF.

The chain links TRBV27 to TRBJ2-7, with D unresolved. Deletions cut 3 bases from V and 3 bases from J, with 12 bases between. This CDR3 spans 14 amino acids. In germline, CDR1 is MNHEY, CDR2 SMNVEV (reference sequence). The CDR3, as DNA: TGTGCCAGCAGTTTGTCCGGTCCGGACTACGAGCAGTACTTC. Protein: CASSLSGPDYEQYF.

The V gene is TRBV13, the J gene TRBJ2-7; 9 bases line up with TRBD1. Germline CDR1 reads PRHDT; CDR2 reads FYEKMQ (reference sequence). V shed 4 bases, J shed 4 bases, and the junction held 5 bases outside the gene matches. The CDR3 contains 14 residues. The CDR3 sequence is CASSSRDREYEQYF. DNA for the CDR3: TGTGCCAGCAGCTCCCGGGACAGGGAATACGAGCAGTACTTC.

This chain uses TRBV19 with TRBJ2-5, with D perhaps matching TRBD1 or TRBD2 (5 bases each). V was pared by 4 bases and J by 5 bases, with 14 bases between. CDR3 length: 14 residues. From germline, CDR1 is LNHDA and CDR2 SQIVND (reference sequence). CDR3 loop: CASSTGSWGETQYF. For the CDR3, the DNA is TGTGCCAGTAGTACTGGGTCCTGGGGGGAGACCCAGTACTTC.

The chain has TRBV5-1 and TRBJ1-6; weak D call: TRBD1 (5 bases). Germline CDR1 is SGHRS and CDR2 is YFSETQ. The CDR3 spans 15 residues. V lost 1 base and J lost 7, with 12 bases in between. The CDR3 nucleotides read TGCGCCAGCAGCTTGAGCGGGGACTCCAATTCACCCCTCCACTTT. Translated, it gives CASSLSGDSNSPLHF.

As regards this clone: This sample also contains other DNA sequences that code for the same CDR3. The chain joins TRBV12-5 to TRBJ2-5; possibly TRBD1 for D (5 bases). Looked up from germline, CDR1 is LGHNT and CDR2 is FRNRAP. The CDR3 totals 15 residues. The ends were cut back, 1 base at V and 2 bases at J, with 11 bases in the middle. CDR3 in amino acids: CASGLGQGGQETQYF. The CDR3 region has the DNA TGTGCTAGTGGTTTGGGGCAGGGTGGACAAGAGACCCAGTACTTC.

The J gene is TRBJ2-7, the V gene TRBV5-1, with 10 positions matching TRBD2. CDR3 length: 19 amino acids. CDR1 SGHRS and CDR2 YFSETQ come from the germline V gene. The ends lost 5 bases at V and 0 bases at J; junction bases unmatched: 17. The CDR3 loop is CASSTVGVAGGRSSYEQYF. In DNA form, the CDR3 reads TGCGCCAGCAGTACAGTCGGGGTAGCGGGAGGTCGGAGCTCCTACGAGCAGTACTTC.